Below are 20 T cell receptor beta chains sequenced from a single sample in a study of early T cells in non-severe SARS-CoV-2 infection. MiXCR, applied by TCRdb to the 5' RACE reads, yields one record per CDR3 protein. The repertoire holds roughly 53,000 distinct CDR3 sequences, with 12% as singletons. This specimen consisted of whole blood, obtained at baseline. These receptors came from an adult who was a healthcare worker with PCR-confirmed SARS-CoV-2 infection or an uninfected control (not recorded which).

Sample share makes this clonotype medium-sized (0.01 to 0.1%). The genes are TRBV7-9 and TRBJ1-1; 11 nucleotides align to TRBD1. This CDR3 spans 15 amino acids. The germline gives CDR1 SEHNR, CDR2 FQNEAQ (reference sequence). J lost 1 base, V lost 5 bases, and 3 bases had no gene match. The CDR3 coding sequence is TGTGCCAGCAGCCGGACAGGGGGCGCGAACACTGAAGCTTTCTTT. Protein: CASSRTGGANTEAFF.

The V gene is TRBV6-2 or TRBV6-3, the J gene TRBJ2-4, with 7 bases lining up with TRBD1. This CDR3 has 12 residues. The V and J ends lost 6 bases and 9 bases, in that order; junction bases with no gene match: 5. The V gene's germline CDR1 is MNHEY and CDR2 SVGEGT. This CDR3 reads CASSPGQSIQYF. As DNA, the CDR3 is TGTGCCAGCAGCCCGGGACAGAGCATTCAGTACTTC.

The chain recombines TRBV11-2 with TRBJ2-7, with a weak D call TRBD1 (6 bases). Germline values: CDR1 SGHAT, CDR2 FQNNGV. The CDR3 has 16 residues. The germline V and J ends were trimmed by 4 bases and 6 bases, with 22 bases remaining between them. DNA of the CDR3: TGTGCCAGCAGCTCAGGAGGAACAGGGTCTAGGGGCGAGCAGTACTTC. Translating it yields CASSSGGTGSRGEQYF.

This clonotype was seen at least ten times. CDR3 nucleotide sequence: TGTGCCAGCAGTTTGATACTCAATGAGCAGTTCTTC. It encodes CASSLILNEQFF. The chain carries TRBV12-3 or TRBV12-4 and TRBJ2-1; D is uncertain. Trimming took 3 bases from V and 6 from J, leaving 6 bases between them. The CDR3 spans 12 residues.

This clonotype was found many times. This chain joins TRBV13 and TRBJ2-1; 15 bases align to TRBD2. Looked up from germline, CDR1 is PRHDT and CDR2 is FYEKMQ (reference sequence). V was pared by 5 bases and J by 6 bases, with 11 bases of the junction left unmatched. The CDR3 length is 18 residues. The CDR3 region is CASSPGLAGGSVSNEQFF. The CDR3 bases are TGTGCCAGCAGCCCGGGACTAGCGGGAGGTTCCGTCAGCAATGAGCAGTTCTTC.

The chain is built from TRBV7-3 and TRBJ2-3; D possibly corresponds to TRBD2 (6 bases). CDR3 length: 15 residues. CDR1 and CDR2 from the germline V gene are SGHTA and FQGTGA. V dropped 3 bases and J dropped 2 bases, with 12 bases sitting between them. CDR3 nucleotide sequence: TGTGCCAGCAGCTTGGTGGGAGGACCCACAGATACGCAGTATTTT. Encoded protein: CASSLVGGPTDTQYF.

This clonotype was counted between two and nine times. The chain has TRBV7-3 and TRBJ1-1; D is unclear. The CDR3 consists of 12 residues. Trimming took off 2 bases at V and 6 bases at J, with 7 bases between the two ends. Per germline, CDR1 SGHTA and CDR2 FQGTGA. The CDR3 loop is CASSLLPSEAFF. In nucleotides, the CDR3 is TGTGCCAGCAGCTTACTCCCTTCTGAAGCTTTCTTT.

J is TRBJ2-3 and V is TRBV5-1, with 7 bases that match TRBD1. Germline-derived CDR1 and CDR2 are SGHRS and YFSETQ. The CDR3 runs to 14 residues. The trim removed 4 bases at V and 0 bases at J, leaving 2 bases unmatched. CDR3 region: CASSRGQSTDTQYF. The CDR3 DNA reads as TGCGCCAGCAGCCGGGGACAGAGCACAGATACGCAGTATTTT.

This clonotype appeared a few times. The V and J genes are TRBV10-3 and TRBJ2-2; D is perhaps TRBD2 (5 bases). Trimming removed 4 bases from V and 3 bases from J, with 21 bases in between. The CDR3 contains 18 residues. Germline values: CDR1 ENHRY, CDR2 SYGVKD. The CDR3 here is CAISGYYQRGSDTGELFF. The CDR3, as DNA: TGTGCCATCAGTGGGTACTATCAACGAGGGAGTGACACCGGGGAGCTGTTTTTT.

The chain uses TRBV6-2 or TRBV6-3 and TRBJ1-5; 7 bases map to TRBD1. With 5 bases clipped from V and 7 bases from J, the junction kept 8 bases outside the gene matches. The CDR3 has 14 residues. Germline lookup yields CDR1 MNHEY and CDR2 SVGEGT. The DNA of the CDR3 is TGTGCCAGCAGTCACAGGGGTTTACGACAGCCCCAGCATTTT. Translation: CASSHRGLRQPQHF.

This clonotype has ten or more counts. Here the CDR3 reads CASSYSRRQHNEKLFF. The CDR3 nucleotides read TGTGCCAGCAGTTACTCCAGGCGTCAGCATAATGAAAAACTGTTTTTT. V usage is TRBV6-5 and J usage is TRBJ1-4; D uncertain. V gave up 0 bases and J gave up 4 bases, with 12 bases separating them. The CDR3 sequence is 16 residues long. Germline CDR1 reads MNHEY; CDR2 reads SVGAGI.

V gene TRBV6-2 or TRBV6-3 combines with J gene TRBJ1-2, with TRBD1 as a possible D gene (6 bases). CDR3 length: 14 amino acids. Trimming removed 4 bases at V and 6 bases at J, with 15 bases between. Germline CDR1 MNHEY, CDR2 SVGEGT. This chain's CDR3 is CASSSVRGLNGYTF. In DNA, the CDR3 is TGTGCCAGCAGTTCCGTTCGGGGGCTTAATGGCTACACCTTC.

Written as DNA, the CDR3 is TGTGCCAGCTCTGGCAGACCCTCCTATGGCTACACCTTC. It specifies CASSGRPSYGYTF. V and J are TRBV28 and TRBJ1-2; D is undetermined. Germline V gives CDR1 MDHEN, CDR2 SYDVKM. CDR3 length: 13 amino acids. Trimming took off 8 bases at V and 4 bases at J, with 14 bases between the two ends.

This clonotype was observed a few times. The V gene is TRBV7-8, the J gene TRBJ1-2; 8 nucleotides agree with TRBD1. Looked up from germline, CDR1 is SGHVS and CDR2 is FQNEAQ. The CDR3 is 15 residues long. The junction had 5 bases not matched to a gene; V was cut back by 0 bases and J by 5 bases. The CDR3 region is CASSLAGGQAYGYTF. The CDR3 coding sequence is TGTGCCAGCAGCTTAGCGGGGGGACAGGCTTATGGCTACACCTTC.

For the CDR3, the DNA is TGCAGCGTTGGCGTTACGGCCGGCTCCTACGAGCAGTACTTC. Amino acids: CSVGVTAGSYEQYF. The chain combines TRBV29-1 with TRBJ2-7, with D unclear. The CDR3 totals 14 residues. V lost 4 bases, J lost 0 bases, and 13 bases lay in between. Germline-derived CDR1 and CDR2 are SQVTM and ANQGSEA.

This clonotype was seen at least ten times. The rearrangement uses TRBV13 and TRBJ1-1; 12 bases agree with TRBD1. CDR1 is PRHDT and CDR2 is FYEKMQ in the germline V gene (reference sequence). V trimming: 10 bases; J trimming: 7 bases; junction bases outside the gene matches: 7. The CDR3 spans 13 residues. This CDR3 reads CATAGTGGIEAFF. The CDR3 nucleotides read TGTGCCACAGCCGGGACAGGGGGCATTGAAGCTTTCTTT.

This sequence joins TRBV18 and TRBJ2-7; D gene uncertain. V gave up 6 bases and J gave up 4 bases, with 13 bases separating them. Germline V gene lookup returns CDR1 KGHSH and CDR2 LQKENI. CDR3 length equals 13 residues. The CDR3 region has the DNA TGTGCCAGCTCTCACGGGCGGTCGTACGAGCAGTACTTC. The encoded protein is CASSHGRSYEQYF.

This clonotype was seen more than once but under ten times. The genes are TRBV6-5 and TRBJ2-7, with 8 bases identical to TRBD2. With V trimmed by 6 bases and J by 2 bases, 6 bases remained unmatched. The CDR3 extends over 14 amino acids. Germline CDR1 MNHEY, CDR2 SVGAGI. CDR3 region: CASSPLAGTYEQYF. In DNA form, the CDR3 reads TGTGCCAGCAGCCCCTTAGCGGGAACCTACGAGCAGTACTTC.

This clonotype occurred a few times. The chain uses TRBV6-6 and TRBJ2-7, with a possible D match to TRBD2 (5 bases). Germline CDR1 and CDR2: MNHNY and SVGAGI (reference sequence). V dropped 2 bases and J dropped 3 bases, with 11 bases sitting between them. There are 14 residues in the CDR3. The CDR3 spells CASSYHLGVYEQYF. The CDR3 nucleotides read TGTGCCAGCAGTTACCATCTGGGAGTCTACGAGCAGTACTTC.

This clonotype was found many times. The chain combines TRBV28 with TRBJ2-7; 13 bases are shared with TRBD2. V was clipped by 8 bases and J by 4 bases; unmatched bases: 11. The CDR3 has 16 amino acids. The germline V gene has CDR1 MDHEN and CDR2 SYDVKM. The CDR3 protein is CASLGPRTSGRYEQYF. The CDR3 DNA reads TGTGCCAGCCTTGGACCGAGGACTAGCGGGAGATACGAGCAGTACTTC.